The 30 T cell receptor beta chains presented below share a single source sample, sequenced in a study of T cells in Graves' hyperthyroidism and ophthalmopathy. The source material, RNA transcripts, was used to amplify TCR beta CDR3 regions. With the HTBI primer set, the TCR CDR3 went through a first round of RT-PCR. One entry per CDR3 protein, called by TCRdb with MiXCR from the multiplex PCR reads. The sample comprises nearly 600,000 distinct CDR3 sequences, about 15% of which are singletons, and almost 6% rests with the top ten. Sequenced sample: blood. The receptor source for this set is a woman aged 25-40 years with Graves' hyperthyroidism that later progressed to Graves' ophthalmopathy.

Many counts were recorded for this clonotype. The chain carries TRBV28 and TRBJ2-7, with D possibly matching TRBD2 (6 bases). The CDR3 consists of 12 residues. Trimming shortened V by 7 bases and J by 2 bases, and 9 bases separated the two germline ends. Germline CDR1 reads MDHEN; CDR2 reads SYDVKM. The CDR3 nucleotides read TGTGCCAGCACCGCGGGGACCTACGAGCAGTACTTC. It codes for CASTAGTYEQYF.

This clonotype was seen many times. V is TRBV28 and J is TRBJ2-7; maybe TRBD2 (5 bases). This CDR3 is 16 amino acids long. The V and J ends lost 5 bases and 0 bases respectively, with 17 bases between them. Germline CDR1 is MDHEN and CDR2 is SYDVKM. The CDR3 region has the DNA TGTGCCAGCAGTCTCGGAAGCGGAATCGACTCCTACGAGCAGTACTTC. It translates to CASSLGSGIDSYEQYF.

The J gene is TRBJ1-1, the V gene TRBV5-5; possible D gene TRBD1, 6 bases. Germline V lookup: CDR1 SGHKS, CDR2 YYEKEE (reference sequence). Trimming cost V 2 bases and J 5 bases, with 13 bases left between them. This CDR3 spans 14 amino acids. The CDR3 DNA follows: TGTGCCAGCAGCTTAGGACAGCTTTGGACTGAAGCTTTCTTT. This translates into CASSLGQLWTEAFF.

This clonotype has more than one count but fewer than ten. The V and J genes are TRBV7-9 and TRBJ2-7; no definite D call. The germline CDR1 and CDR2 sequences are SEHNR and FQNEAQ (reference sequence). The V end lost 2 bases, the J end lost 4 bases, and 12 bases lay between the germline ends. This CDR3 is 14 amino acids long. The CDR3 DNA follows: TGTGCCAGCAGCTTACCACCTGTGGTTTACGAGCAGTACTTC. Amino acid sequence: CASSLPPVVYEQYF.

This clonotype appeared many times. The chain recombines TRBV29-1 with TRBJ2-1; D may be TRBD2 (5 bases). The CDR3 consists of 13 residues. CDR1 SQVTM and CDR2 ANQGSEA come from the germline V gene. V was pared by 7 bases and J by 6 bases, with 16 bases between. The CDR3 region has the DNA TGCAGCGCCGAGGGCGGCCAGGTCAATGAGCAGTTCTTC. Encoded protein: CSAEGGQVNEQFF.

The sample holds a few counts of this clonotype. In DNA form, the CDR3 reads TGTGCCAGCAGTTTAACGAGGGAGGGGTACAATGAGCAGTTCTTC. It codes for CASSLTREGYNEQFF. The rearrangement joins TRBV12-3 or TRBV12-4 to TRBJ2-1; 7 positions agree with TRBD2. Unmatched junction bases numbered 5, after V lost 2 bases and J lost 4 bases. The CDR3 sequence is 15 residues long.

This clonotype occurred a few times. The rearrangement links TRBV6-1 to TRBJ1-1; weak D call: TRBD1 (5 bases). Trimming left V 4 bases short and J 4 bases short, with 13 bases between. The germline V gene encodes CDR1 MNHNS and CDR2 SASEGT. CDR3 length: 14 amino acids. CDR3 protein: CASSVWQGGTEAFF. The CDR3 DNA reads as TGTGCCAGCAGTGTTTGGCAGGGAGGCACTGAAGCTTTCTTT.

This clonotype appeared many times. The chain employs TRBV7-9 and TRBJ2-5; 8 positions match TRBD1. V shed 6 bases, J shed 5 bases, and the junction held 8 bases outside the gene matches. Germline V gene lookup returns CDR1 SEHNR and CDR2 FQNEAQ (reference sequence). CDR3 length: 14 amino acids. The chain's CDR3 is CASSYQGARETQYF. The CDR3 coding sequence is TGTGCCAGCAGTTATCAGGGGGCACGGGAGACCCAGTACTTC.

The table lists this clonotype with many counts. V usage is TRBV27 and J usage is TRBJ1-1; D unresolved. The CDR3 contains 14 residues. V shed 8 bases and J shed 0 bases, with 13 bases lying between them. Looked up from germline, CDR1 is MNHEY and CDR2 is SMNVEV (reference sequence). CDR3 bases: TGTGCCAGCGGTACACAAGGCATGAACACTGAAGCTTTCTTT. Its protein product is CASGTQGMNTEAFF.

Comments on this clonotype: The junction differs from germline at one of its ends, possibly a read error. CDR3 residues: CTQGARNGQFF. In DNA form, the CDR3 reads TGTACCCAGGGGGCGAGAAATGGGCAGTTCTTC. The rearrangement links TRBV2 to TRBJ2-1; 8 bases agree with TRBD1. The CDR3 covers 11 residues. Germline CDR1 and CDR2: SNHLY and FYNNEI.

Many counts were recorded for this clonotype. The chain couples TRBV5-1 to TRBJ2-7, with 8 bases lining up with TRBD1. The J segment lost 1 base and the V segment lost 4 bases, leaving 7 bases of the junction unmatched. The CDR3 covers 15 residues. Per germline, CDR1 SGHRS and CDR2 YFSETQ. The CDR3 DNA reads TGCGCCAGCAGCGATCGAACAGGGGGGTCCTACGAGCAGTACTTC. Translation: CASSDRTGGSYEQYF. The variable domain in full, completed from reference TRBV5-1 and TRBJ2-7, reads KAGVTQTPRYLIKTRGQQVTLSCSPISGHRSVSWYQQTPGQGLQFLFEYFSETQRNKGNFPGRFSGRQFSNSRSEMNVSTLELGDSALYLCASSDRTGGSYEQYFGPGTRLTVT.

A remark on this clonotype: This clone may be a read error of a much larger clone one base away. The J gene is TRBJ1-2, the V gene TRBV27; unclear D gene. The CDR3 has 14 residues. V was cut by 6 bases and J by 4 bases, with 15 bases left in between. CDR1 is MNHEY and CDR2 is SMNVEV in the germline V gene (reference sequence). CDR3 bases: TGTGCCAGCAGCCTGGGCGGAAACAGCTATGGCTACACCTTC. Translation gives CASSLGGNSYGYTF.

This clonotype appeared a few times. Here the CDR3 reads CASSDWREWYEQYF. The CDR3 nucleotides are TGCGCCAGCAGTGATTGGCGGGAGTGGTACGAGCAGTACTTC. The chain uses TRBV10-2 and TRBJ2-7, with 7 bases identical to TRBD2. Trimming removed 3 bases from V and 4 bases from J; junction bases left unmatched: 6. Germline CDR1 and CDR2: WSHSY and SAAADI. CDR3 length equals 14 residues.

There are many counts of this clonotype. This chain connects TRBV20-1 to TRBJ2-5; D perhaps matches TRBD1 (5 bases). Trimming removed 6 bases from V and 2 bases from J, with 10 bases in between. Germline values: CDR1 DFQATT, CDR2 SNEGSKA (reference sequence). This CDR3 has 12 residues. CDR3 region: CSAWRTQETQYF. As DNA, the CDR3 is TGCAGTGCGTGGCGGACACAAGAGACCCAGTACTTC.

This clonotype has ten or more counts. The J gene is TRBJ2-2, the V gene TRBV27, with a possible D match to TRBD1 (5 bases). The CDR3 sequence is 16 residues long. Trimming removed 3 bases at V and 4 bases at J, with 15 bases between. CDR1 is MNHEY and CDR2 is SMNVEV in the germline V gene (reference sequence). The CDR3 DNA sequence: TGTGCCAGCAGTTTTGTCCAGGGCGGTGGCACCGGGGAGCTGTTTTTT. Its translation: CASSFVQGGGTGELFF.

This clonotype was seen ten or more times. V is TRBV28 and J is TRBJ2-1; 9 positions agree with TRBD2. V lost 6 bases to trimming and J lost 9 bases; unmatched junction nucleotides: 12. This CDR3 is 15 amino acids long. Germline assignment: CDR1 MDHEN and CDR2 SYDVKM. CDR3 nucleotide sequence: TGTGCCAGCAGCCTCGGGACTAGCTATTTAACTGAGCAGTTCTTC. Translating gives CASSLGTSYLTEQFF. Using reference TRBV28 and TRBJ2-1 for the parts outside the CDR3, the full variable domain is DVKVTQSSRYLVKRTGEKVFLECVQDMDHENMFWYRQDPGLGLRLIYFSYDVKMKEKGDIPEGYSVSREKKERFSLILESASTNQTSMYLCASSLGTSYLTEQFFGPGTRLTVL.

This clonotype has a count of ten or more. The J gene is TRBJ2-7, the V gene TRBV4-1; 7 bases match TRBD1. V was pared by 8 bases and J by 0 bases, with 4 bases of the junction left unmatched. The length of the CDR3 is 13 residues. Germline V CDR1 and CDR2: MGHRA, YSYEKL. The CDR3 bases are TGCGCCAGCGGAAGGGACAGCTCCTACGAGCAGTACTTC. Its translation: CASGRDSSYEQYF.

The chain employs TRBV6-1 and TRBJ1-6; D remains unclear. CDR1 and CDR2 from the germline V gene are MNHNS and SASEGT. Trimming took off 3 bases at V and 3 bases at J, with 3 bases between the two ends. CDR3 length: 13 residues. DNA for the CDR3: TGTGCCAGCAGTGAGAGCTATAATTCACCCCTCCACTTT. This codes for CASSESYNSPLHF.

The chain is built from TRBV5-1 and TRBJ1-1; D may be TRBD1 (5 bases). This CDR3 has 14 amino acids. Trimming stripped 5 bases from V and 3 bases from J, with 14 bases between. The V gene's germline CDR1 is SGHRS and CDR2 YFSETQ. The CDR3 nucleotides are TGCGCCAGCAGAGGAGGAGGGGCGGACACTGAAGCTTTCTTT. Translating it yields CASRGGGADTEAFF.

This clonotype showed up just a few times. V is TRBV15 and J is TRBJ1-5; 7 nucleotides line up with TRBD1. This CDR3 contains 17 residues. Germline V gene lookup returns CDR1 LNHNV and CDR2 YYDKDF (reference sequence). Trimming at V came to 2 bases and at J to 5 bases, leaving 12 bases not matched to a gene. The CDR3 protein is CATSRTIDRDQDQPQHF. The CDR3 region has the DNA TGTGCCACCAGCAGAACCATCGACAGGGATCAAGATCAGCCCCAGCATTTT.

This clonotype was observed many times. V usage is TRBV12-3 or TRBV12-4 and J usage is TRBJ2-7; D is uncertain. V was pared by 6 bases and J by 8 bases, with 14 bases between. There are 12 residues in the CDR3. The chain's CDR3 is CASSRESWQQYF. In DNA form, the CDR3 reads TGTGCCAGCAGCCGCGAGAGTTGGCAGCAGTACTTC.

Remarks on this clonotype: Mismatch with germline at one junction end may stem from a read error. The gene calls are TRBV3-1 and TRBJ1-6, with TRBD1 identical over 9 bases. The germline CDR1 and CDR2 sequences are LGHDT and YNNKEL (reference sequence). This CDR3 spans 20 amino acids. As DNA, the CDR3 is TGTGCCAGCAGCCAAAAAACAGGGGGCGGTAAGAGCTCCTATAATTCACCCCCCCACTTT. Amino acid sequence: CASSQKTGGGKSSYNSPPHF.

Many counts were recorded for this clonotype. The chain combines TRBV12-3 or TRBV12-4 with TRBJ2-1, with 8 bases lining up with TRBD1. Trimming took 2 bases from V and 8 from J; bases not matched to a gene: 8. The CDR3 has 15 amino acids. The CDR3 DNA follows: TGTGCCAGCAGTTTACAGGGGGCCCCCAGGCATGAGCAGTTCTTC. It specifies CASSLQGAPRHEQFF.

This clonotype occurred a few times. The chain couples TRBV2 to TRBJ1-1, with D perhaps matching TRBD1 (6 bases). The V end was cut by 2 bases, the J end by 1 base, with 8 bases between. The CDR3 covers 14 residues. Looked up from germline, CDR1 is SNHLY and CDR2 is FYNNEI. CDR3: CASSERGPNTEAFF. The DNA for the CDR3 is TGTGCCAGCAGTGAACGGGGGCCGAACACTGAAGCTTTCTTT. Drawing the rest from reference TRBV2 and TRBJ1-1, the complete variable domain is EPEVTQTPSHQVTQMGQEVILRCVPISNHLYFYWYRQILGQKVEFLVSFYNNEISEKSEIFDDQFSVERPDGSNFTLKIRSTKLEDSAMYFCASSERGPNTEAFFGQGTRLTVV.

There are many counts of this clonotype. J is TRBJ2-5 and V is TRBV7-8; 12 bases agree with TRBD2. V lost 5 bases to trimming and J lost 4 bases; unmatched junction nucleotides: 5. The germline V gene has CDR1 SGHVS and CDR2 FQNEAQ. This CDR3 spans 15 amino acids. CDR3 protein: CASSLAGLAGETQYF. In nucleotides, the CDR3 is TGTGCCAGCAGCCTTGCGGGACTAGCGGGAGAGACCCAGTACTTC. Full variable domain (rest looked up from reference TRBV7-8 and TRBJ2-5): GAGVSQSPRYKVAKRGQDVALRCDPISGHVSLFWYQQALGQGPEFLTYFQNEAQLDKSGLPSDRFFAERPEGSVSTLKIQRTQQEDSAVYLCASSLAGLAGETQYFGPGTRLLVL.

This clonotype was recorded many times. This rearrangement joins TRBV6-1 to TRBJ1-1; a weak D match, TRBD1 (6 bases). Germline loops: CDR1 MNHNS, CDR2 SASEGT. This CDR3 has 14 residues. The germline V and J ends were trimmed by 5 bases and 4 bases, with 14 bases remaining between them. CDR3 sequence (DNA): TGTGCCAGCAGTTACGGGCGGGGGGCCACTGAAGCTTTCTTT. It codes for CASSYGRGATEAFF.

The table lists this clonotype with a few counts. The chain links TRBV15 to TRBJ2-1; 8 nucleotides align to TRBD1. There are 16 residues in the CDR3. In germline, CDR1 is LNHNV, CDR2 YYDKDF (reference sequence). With 7 bases clipped from V and 0 bases from J, the junction kept 8 bases outside the gene matches. The CDR3 spells CATIPGDRSSYNEQFF. The DNA of the CDR3 is TGTGCCACCATCCCCGGGGACAGGAGCTCCTACAATGAGCAGTTCTTC.

V usage is TRBV18 and J usage is TRBJ1-1, with D unclear. CDR1 and CDR2 from the germline V gene are KGHSH and LQKENI. The CDR3 loop spans 12 amino acids. V shed 1 base and J shed 7 bases, with 7 bases lying between them. Written as DNA, the CDR3 is TGTGCCAGCTCACCACGGATCGGTGAAGCTTTCTTT. As protein: CASSPRIGEAFF.

The chain combines TRBV24-1 with TRBJ2-3; D tentatively fits TRBD1 or TRBD2 (6 bases each). V shed 9 bases and J shed 6 bases, with 15 bases lying between them. The CDR3 loop spans 13 amino acids. The germline V gene encodes CDR1 KGHDR and CDR2 SFDVKD. As DNA, the CDR3 is TGTGCCACCGGGCGCCCGGGGGCCGATACGCAGTATTTT. This gives the protein CATGRPGADTQYF.

The CDR3 is CASSQDHGNVFYEQYF. CDR3 bases: TGCGCCAGCAGCCAAGATCACGGTAATGTTTTCTACGAGCAGTACTTC. V gene TRBV4-3 combines with J gene TRBJ2-7, with D uncertain. The CDR3 length is 16 residues. V was cut by 0 bases and J by 3 bases, with 15 bases left in between. Germline assignment: CDR1 LGHNA and CDR2 YSLEER.